Listed below are T cell receptor beta chains from one sample, sequenced in a study of T-cell reconstitution after alpha-beta-depleted transplantation in children. TCRdb passed the PCR reads through MiXCR, listing each CDR3 protein once. The sample has approximately 630,000 distinct CDR3 sequences, roughly 13% seen once. Specimen: PBMCs, collected before TCRalphabeta/CD19-depleted stem cell transplant. All receptors come from a girl aged 2 to 10 with congenital amegakaryocytic thrombocytopenia, due to receive a stem cell transplant. The CDR3 runs from the conserved cysteine through the conserved F or W. The D gene is left open where the match is weak. The listing skips clone size in some rows; elsewhere it reads once, few, many or a size class.

TRBV5-1	NA	NA	TRBJ2-7	CASSFDRMDHKQYF	TGCGCCAGCAGCTTCGACAGGATGGACCACAAGCAGTACTTC
TRBV20-1	NA	many	TRBJ1-2	CSARELRGTKFGGYTF	TGCAGTGCTAGAGAACTTCGAGGGACCAAGTTTGGTGGCTACACCTTC
TRBV29-1	TRBD2	few	TRBJ2-3	CSAGGALPTDTQYF	TGCAGCGCCGGGGGGGCCTTACCCACAGATACGCAGTATTTT
TRBV18	NA	once	TRBJ1-5	CASSPRLVNQPQHF	TGTGCCAGCTCCCCGCGGCTAGTCAATCAGCCCCAGCATTTT
TRBV10-3	NA	many	TRBJ2-3	CAISISPTTPSTDTQYF	TGTGCCATCAGTATATCCCCGACAACCCCTAGCACAGATACGCAGTATTTT
TRBV19	NA	NA	TRBJ1-5	CASSIGSRDGQPQHF	TGTGCCAGTAGTATAGGGAGCAGGGATGGTCAGCCCCAGCATTTT
TRBV20-1	NA	many	TRBJ2-3	CSARKHTITDTQYF	TGCAGTGCTAGAAAACATACCATCACAGATACGCAGTATTTT
TRBV20-1	NA	NA	TRBJ1-5	CSARDTRGDNQPQHF	TGCAGTGCTAGAGACACTAGAGGGGATAATCAGCCCCAGCATTTT
TRBV5-1	NA	many	TRBJ2-3	CASSLGLRTSTDTQYF	TGCGCCAGCAGCTTGGGACTCCGGACTAGCACAGATACGCAGTATTTT
TRBV30	NA	few	TRBJ2-3	CAWRGRWGDTDTQYF	TGTGCCTGGCGAGGGAGATGGGGCGATACAGATACGCAGTATTTT
TRBV5-1	NA	many	TRBJ2-2	CASSGRGPYTGELFF	TGCGCCAGCAGCGGCAGGGGACCTTACACCGGGGAGCTGTTTTTT
TRBV3-1	NA	many	TRBJ2-5	CASSQDFVGAEETQYF	TGTGCCAGCAGCCAAGATTTCGTCGGGGCTGAAGAGACCCAGTACTTC
TRBV5-1	TRBD2	NA	TRBJ2-2	CASRLAGVGTGELFF	TGCGCCAGCAGACTAGCGGGAGTTGGCACCGGGGAGCTGTTTTTT
TRBV7-9	NA	NA	TRBJ2-7	CASSPRQRSAHEQYF	TGTGCCAGCAGCCCTCGACAGAGGTCGGCCCACGAGCAGTACTTC
TRBV6-1	TRBD1	NA	TRBJ1-2	CASSTRDRGWSGYTF	TGTGCCAGCAGTACACGTGACAGGGGTTGGTCTGGCTACACCTTC
TRBV3-1	TRBD2	NA	TRBJ2-7	CASSQPRTSGSSYEQYF	TGTGCCAGCAGCCAACCCAGGACTAGCGGGAGCTCCTACGAGCAGTACTTC
TRBV5-6	NA	NA	TRBJ1-1	CASSWDGLNTEAFF	TGTGCCAGCAGCTGGGACGGCCTGAACACTGAAGCTTTCTTT
TRBV12-3/TRBV12-4	NA	many	TRBJ2-3	CASSPPRTTSTDTQYF	TGTGCCAGCAGCCCTCCACGGACAACTAGCACAGATACGCAGTATTTT
TRBV29-1	NA	NA	TRBJ2-6	CSVVLSPGGANVLTF	TGCAGCGTTGTCCTGTCCCCTGGTGGGGCCAACGTCCTGACTTTC
TRBV18	TRBD2	NA	TRBJ2-1	CASSATAGVGEQFF	TGTGCCAGCTCCGCTACTGCGGGAGTCGGTGAGCAGTTCTTC
TRBV20-1	NA	NA	TRBJ2-1	CSASGLSSYNEHFF	TGCAGTGCTAGTGGTTTGTCATCCTACAATGAGCATTTCTTC
TRBV30	NA	few	TRBJ2-3	CAWSVLPADTQYF	TGTGCCTGGAGTGTACTCCCAGCGGATACGCAGTATTTT
TRBV24-1	NA	many	TRBJ2-1	CATSDWPGAAYNEQFF	TGTGCCACCAGTGATTGGCCAGGGGCGGCCTACAATGAGCAGTTCTTC
TRBV7-9	NA	many	TRBJ2-1	CASSFYSSYNEQFF	TGTGCCAGCAGCTTTTATAGCTCCTACAATGAGCAGTTCTTC
TRBV4-1	TRBD1	few	TRBJ1-5	CASSHLIGTGGQPQHF	TGCGCCAGCAGCCATCTCATTGGGACAGGGGGACAGCCCCAGCATTTT
TRBV30	TRBD2	many	TRBJ2-2	CAWATSATGELFF	TGTGCCTGGGCTACTAGCGCCACCGGGGAGCTGTTTTTT
TRBV20-1	NA	many	TRBJ1-3	CSAKKTSGNTIYF	TGCAGTGCTAAGAAAACCTCTGGAAACACCATATATTTT
TRBV12-3/TRBV12-4	TRBD1	many	TRBJ2-7	CASSVHTGTGPYEQYF	TGTGCCAGCAGTGTCCACACCGGGACAGGGCCCTACGAGCAGTACTTC
TRBV5-1	NA	many	TRBJ2-1	CASSPGEIYNEQFF	TGCGCCAGCAGCCCGGGGGAGATCTACAATGAGCAGTTCTTC
TRBV27	TRBD1	NA	TRBJ1-5	CASRLRGQISQPQHF	TGTGCCAGCAGGCTCAGGGGGCAAATCTCCCAGCCCCAGCATTTT
TRBV28	NA	many	TRBJ2-7	CASSFKRWEQYF	TGTGCCAGCAGTTTCAAGCGTTGGGAGCAGTACTTC
TRBV5-5	NA	few	TRBJ2-1	CASSLGDTAQSSYNEQFF	TGTGCCAGCAGCTTGGGTGACACCGCTCAGAGCTCCTACAATGAGCAGTTCTTC
TRBV12-3/TRBV12-4	TRBD1	few	TRBJ2-2	CASTPRDRGRGGELFF	TGTGCCAGCACCCCCAGAGACAGGGGGCGAGGCGGGGAGCTGTTTTTT
TRBV7-9	NA	NA	TRBJ2-3	CASSFGFDTQYF	TGTGCCAGCAGCTTCGGCTTCGATACGCAGTATTTT
TRBV20-1	NA	many	TRBJ2-1	CSVYFVDNEQFF	TGCAGTGTCTACTTCGTTGACAATGAGCAGTTCTTC
TRBV5-1	NA	NA	TRBJ2-2	CASSRTSRTGELFF	TGCGCCAGCAGTCGAACGTCCCGAACCGGGGAGCTGTTTTTT
TRBV29-1	NA	few	TRBJ2-2	CSADGGGYTGELFF	TGCAGCGCCGACGGAGGGGGCTACACCGGGGAGCTGTTTTTT
TRBV6-4	NA	once	TRBJ2-3	CASSAEPPDTQYF	TGTGCCAGCAGTGCAGAACCGCCAGATACGCAGTATTTT
TRBV6-5	NA	few	TRBJ1-5	CASSYSLSVVQPQHF	TGTGCCAGCAGTTACTCATTGTCGGTCGTACAGCCCCAGCATTTT
TRBV6-5	TRBD1	NA	TRBJ1-2	CASSYRVDRGRGYTF	TGTGCCAGCAGTTACAGGGTCGACAGGGGGCGAGGCTACACCTTC